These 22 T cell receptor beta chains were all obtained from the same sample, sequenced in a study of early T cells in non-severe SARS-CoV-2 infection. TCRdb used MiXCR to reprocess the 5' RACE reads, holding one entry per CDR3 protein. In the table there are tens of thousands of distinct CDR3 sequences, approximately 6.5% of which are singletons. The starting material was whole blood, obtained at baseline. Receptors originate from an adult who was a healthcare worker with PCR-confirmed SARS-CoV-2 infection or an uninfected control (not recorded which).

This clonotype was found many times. The chain's CDR3 is CSVFRSQETQYF. Written as DNA, the CDR3 is TGCAGCGTCTTCAGGAGTCAGGAGACCCAGTACTTC. This chain joins TRBV29-1 and TRBJ2-5; no firm D call. The CDR3 has 12 amino acids. From germline, CDR1 is SQVTM and CDR2 ANQGSEA. V lost 6 bases to trimming and J lost 5 bases, with 13 bases between them.

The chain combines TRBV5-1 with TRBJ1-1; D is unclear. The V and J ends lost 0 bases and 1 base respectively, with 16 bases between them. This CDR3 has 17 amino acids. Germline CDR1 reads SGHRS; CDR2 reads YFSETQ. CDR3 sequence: CASSLGVLTVQNTEAFF. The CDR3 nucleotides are TGCGCCAGCAGCTTGGGGGTTCTGACGGTACAGAACACTGAAGCTTTCTTT.

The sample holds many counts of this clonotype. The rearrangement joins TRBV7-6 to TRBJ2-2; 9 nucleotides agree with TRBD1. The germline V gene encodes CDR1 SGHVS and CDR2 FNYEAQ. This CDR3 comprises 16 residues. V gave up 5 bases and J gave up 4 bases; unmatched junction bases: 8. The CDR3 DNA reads TGTGCCAGCAGCATACAGGGGGCGCACGGCACCGGGGAGCTGTTTTTT. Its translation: CASSIQGAHGTGELFF.

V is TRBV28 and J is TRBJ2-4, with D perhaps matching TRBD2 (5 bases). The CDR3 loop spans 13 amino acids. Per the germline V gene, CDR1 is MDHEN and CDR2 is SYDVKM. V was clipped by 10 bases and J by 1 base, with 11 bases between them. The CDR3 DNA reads TGTGCCACCACGGAGGTGGCCAAAAACATTCAGTACTTC. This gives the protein CATTEVAKNIQYF. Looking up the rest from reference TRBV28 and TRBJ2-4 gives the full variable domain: DVKVTQSSRYLVKRTGEKVFLECVQDMDHENMFWYRQDPGLGLRLIYFSYDVKMKEKGDIPEGYSVSREKKERFSLILESASTNQTSMYLCATTEVAKNIQYFGAGTRLSVL.

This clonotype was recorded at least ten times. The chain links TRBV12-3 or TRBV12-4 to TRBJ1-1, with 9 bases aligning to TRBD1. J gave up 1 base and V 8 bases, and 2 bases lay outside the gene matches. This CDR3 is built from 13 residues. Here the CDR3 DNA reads TGTGCCAGCCGGGACAGGGAGAACACTGAAGCTTTCTTT. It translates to CASRDRENTEAFF.

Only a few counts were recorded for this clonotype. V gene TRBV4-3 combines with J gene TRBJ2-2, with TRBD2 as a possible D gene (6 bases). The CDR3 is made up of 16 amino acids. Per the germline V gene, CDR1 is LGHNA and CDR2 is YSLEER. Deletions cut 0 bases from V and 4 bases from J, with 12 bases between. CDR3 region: CASSQDSGVGTGELFF. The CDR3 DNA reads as TGCGCCAGCAGCCAAGATTCGGGAGTGGGCACCGGGGAGCTGTTTTTT.

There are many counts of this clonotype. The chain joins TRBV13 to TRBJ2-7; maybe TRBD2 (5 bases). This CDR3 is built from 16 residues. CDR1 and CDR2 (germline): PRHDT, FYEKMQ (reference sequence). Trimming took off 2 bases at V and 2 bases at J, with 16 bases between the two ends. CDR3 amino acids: CASSLYYSAGTYEQYF. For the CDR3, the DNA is TGTGCCAGCAGCTTATACTACAGCGCGGGTACCTACGAGCAGTACTTC.

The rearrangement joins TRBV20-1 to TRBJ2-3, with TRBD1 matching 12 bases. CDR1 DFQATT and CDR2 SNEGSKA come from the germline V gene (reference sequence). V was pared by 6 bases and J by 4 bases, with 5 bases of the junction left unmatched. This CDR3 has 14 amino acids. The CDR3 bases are TGCAGTGCGACCGGGACAGGGGGCTCAGATACGCAGTATTTT. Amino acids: CSATGTGGSDTQYF.

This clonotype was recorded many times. As DNA, the CDR3 is TGTGCCAGCAGTCGACAGATTTACTACGAGCAGTACTTC. This sequence encodes CASSRQIYYEQYF. The chain carries TRBV6-2 or TRBV6-3 and TRBJ2-7; a possible D gene is TRBD1 (5 bases). The length of the CDR3 is 13 residues. Trimming pared 5 bases from V and 3 bases from J, leaving 11 bases between. Germline lookup yields CDR1 MNHEY and CDR2 SVGEGT.

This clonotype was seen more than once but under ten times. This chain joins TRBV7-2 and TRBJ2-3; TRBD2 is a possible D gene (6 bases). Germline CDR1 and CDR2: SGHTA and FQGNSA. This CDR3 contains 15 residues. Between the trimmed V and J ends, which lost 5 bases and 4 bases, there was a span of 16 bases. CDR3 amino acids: CASSLVISGPDTQYF. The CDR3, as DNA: TGTGCCAGCAGCCTTGTGATTAGCGGTCCAGATACGCAGTATTTT. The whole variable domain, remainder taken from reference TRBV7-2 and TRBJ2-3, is GAGVSQSPSNKVTEKGKDVELRCDPISGHTALYWYRQSLGQGLEFLIYFQGNSAPDKSGLPSDRFSAERTGGSVSTLTIQRTQQEDSAVYLCASSLVISGPDTQYFGPGTRLTVL.

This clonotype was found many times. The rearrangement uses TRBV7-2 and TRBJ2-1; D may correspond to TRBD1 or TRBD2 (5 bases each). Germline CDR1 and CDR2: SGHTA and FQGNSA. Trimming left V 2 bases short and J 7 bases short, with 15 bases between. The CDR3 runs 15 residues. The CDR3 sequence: CASSLRTTRDNEQFF. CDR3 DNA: TGTGCCAGCAGCTTAAGGACAACCCGGGATAATGAGCAGTTCTTC.

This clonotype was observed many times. The CDR3 region has the DNA TGCAGTGCTAGGGGACAGTCCACAGATACGCAGTATTTT. Amino acid sequence: CSARGQSTDTQYF. This rearrangement joins TRBV20-1 to TRBJ2-3, with 7 bases lining up with TRBD1. The CDR3 length is 13 residues. Germline assignment: CDR1 DFQATT and CDR2 SNEGSKA (reference sequence). V lost 3 bases and J lost 2; bases outside the gene matches: 2.

The CDR3, as DNA: TGTGCCAGCAGTTTCTCGGCCGTGGTAGGGCCAACCTACGAGCAGTACTTC. Translated: CASSFSAVVGPTYEQYF. The genes are TRBV12-3 or TRBV12-4 and TRBJ2-7; D is unresolved. V was pared by 3 bases and J by 2 bases, with 20 bases between. The CDR3 length is 17 residues.

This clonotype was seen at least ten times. The CDR3 DNA reads as TGTGCCAGCAGCTTGGTGGCGGACACTGAAGCTTTCTTT. Translation: CASSLVADTEAFF. The chain couples TRBV5-6 to TRBJ1-1, with D hard to call. The CDR3 is made up of 13 amino acids. Germline-derived CDR1 and CDR2 are SGHDT and YYEEEE. V lost 0 bases, J lost 3 bases, and 6 bases lay in between.

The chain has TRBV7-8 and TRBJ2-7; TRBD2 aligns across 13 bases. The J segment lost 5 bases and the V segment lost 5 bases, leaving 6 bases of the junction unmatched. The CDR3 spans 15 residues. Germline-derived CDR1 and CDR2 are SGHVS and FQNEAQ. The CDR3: CASSPTSGRGNEQYF. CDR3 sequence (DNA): TGTGCCAGCAGCCCTACTAGCGGGAGGGGGAACGAGCAGTACTTC.

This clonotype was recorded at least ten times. The CDR3 spells CASSSAHPNTEAFF. Written as DNA, the CDR3 is TGTGCCAGCAGTTCCGCTCACCCGAACACTGAAGCTTTCTTT. The chain is built from TRBV28 and TRBJ1-1; no reliable D call. Germline V CDR1 and CDR2: MDHEN, SYDVKM. Trimming took 4 bases from V and 1 from J, leaving 10 bases between them. The CDR3 spans 14 residues.

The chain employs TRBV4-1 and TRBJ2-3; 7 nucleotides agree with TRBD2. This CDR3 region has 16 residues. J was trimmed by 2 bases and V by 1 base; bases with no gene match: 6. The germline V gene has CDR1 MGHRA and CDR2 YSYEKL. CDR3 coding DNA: TGCGCCAGCAGCCAAGGCTGGGGGAGGGACACAGATACGCAGTATTTT. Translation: CASSQGWGRDTDTQYF.

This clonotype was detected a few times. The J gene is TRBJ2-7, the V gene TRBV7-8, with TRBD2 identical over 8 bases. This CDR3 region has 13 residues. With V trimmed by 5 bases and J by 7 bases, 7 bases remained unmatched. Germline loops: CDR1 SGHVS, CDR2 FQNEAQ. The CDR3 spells CASSGDQRGEQYF. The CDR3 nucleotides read TGTGCCAGCAGCGGGGACCAGCGGGGGGAGCAGTACTTC. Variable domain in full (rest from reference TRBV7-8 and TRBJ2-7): GAGVSQSPRYKVAKRGQDVALRCDPISGHVSLFWYQQALGQGPEFLTYFQNEAQLDKSGLPSDRFFAERPEGSVSTLKIQRTQQEDSAVYLCASSGDQRGEQYFGPGTRLTVT.

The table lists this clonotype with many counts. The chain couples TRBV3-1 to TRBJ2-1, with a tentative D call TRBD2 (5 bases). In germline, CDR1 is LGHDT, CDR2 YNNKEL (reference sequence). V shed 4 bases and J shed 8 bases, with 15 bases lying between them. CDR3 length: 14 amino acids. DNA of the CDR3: TGTGCCAGCAGCCCCCTACGAGGGTTCGATGAGCAGTTCTTC. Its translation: CASSPLRGFDEQFF.

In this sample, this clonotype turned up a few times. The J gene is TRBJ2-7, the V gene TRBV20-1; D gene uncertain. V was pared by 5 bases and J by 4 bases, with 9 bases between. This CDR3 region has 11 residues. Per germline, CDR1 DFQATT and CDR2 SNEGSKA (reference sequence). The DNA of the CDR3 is TGCAGTGCTCGTTCAGCATACGAGCAGTACTTC. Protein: CSARSAYEQYF.

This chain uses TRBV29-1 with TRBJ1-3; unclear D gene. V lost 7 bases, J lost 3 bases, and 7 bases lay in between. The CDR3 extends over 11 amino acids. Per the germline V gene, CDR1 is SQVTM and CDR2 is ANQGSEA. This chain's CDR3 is CSAAVGNTIYF. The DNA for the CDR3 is TGCAGCGCTGCGGTTGGAAACACCATATATTTT.

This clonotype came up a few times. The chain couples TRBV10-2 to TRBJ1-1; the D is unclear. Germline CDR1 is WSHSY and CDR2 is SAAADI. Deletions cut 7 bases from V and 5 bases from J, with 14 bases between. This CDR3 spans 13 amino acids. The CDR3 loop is CASIGLFRTEAFF. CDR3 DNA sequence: TGCGCCAGCATCGGGCTTTTTAGGACTGAAGCTTTCTTT.